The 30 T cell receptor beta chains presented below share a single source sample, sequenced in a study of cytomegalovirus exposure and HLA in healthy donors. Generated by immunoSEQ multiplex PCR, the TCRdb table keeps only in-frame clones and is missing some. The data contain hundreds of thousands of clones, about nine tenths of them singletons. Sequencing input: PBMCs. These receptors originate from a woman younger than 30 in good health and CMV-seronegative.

The CDR3 protein is CASSVVTDYYNEQFF. The CDR3 DNA reads TGTGCCAGCAGCGTAGTAACAGACTATTACAATGAGCAGTTCTTC. V is TRBV9 and J is TRBJ2-1; possibly TRBD2 for D (5 bases). V lost 0 bases to trimming and J lost 4 bases, with 11 bases between them. Germline V gives CDR1 SGDLS, CDR2 YYNGEE. This CDR3 has 15 residues. The variable domain in full, with the rest retrieved from reference TRBV9 and TRBJ2-1, is DSGVTQTPKHLITATGQRVTLRCSPRSGDLSVYWYQQSLDQGLQFLIQYYNGEERAKGNILERFSAQQFPDLHSELNLSSLELGDSALYFCASSVVTDYYNEQFFGPGTRLTVL.

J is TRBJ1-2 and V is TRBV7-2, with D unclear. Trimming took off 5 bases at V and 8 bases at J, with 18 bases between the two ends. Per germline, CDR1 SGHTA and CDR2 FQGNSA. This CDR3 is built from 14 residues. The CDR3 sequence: CASSPSPGLRGYTF. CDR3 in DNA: TGTGCCAGCAGCCCTAGCCCGGGCTTGAGGGGCTACACCTTC.

This CDR3 reads CASSLVGRGGQETQYF. For the CDR3, the DNA is TGTGCCAGCAGCTTGGTGGGGCGGGGGGGCCAAGAGACCCAGTACTTC. The V gene is TRBV5-6, the J gene TRBJ2-5, with 9 positions matching TRBD2. The V gene's germline CDR1 is SGHDT and CDR2 YYEEEE. The CDR3 consists of 16 residues. Trimming removed 0 bases from V and 1 base from J; junction bases left unmatched: 4. The complete variable domain, with remaining parts taken from reference TRBV5-6 and TRBJ2-5, reads DAGVTQSPTHLIKTRGQQVTLRCSPKSGHDTVSWYQQALGQGPQFIFQYYEEEERQRGNFPDRFSGHQFPNYSSELNVNALLLGDSALYLCASSLVGRGGQETQYFGPGTRLLVL.

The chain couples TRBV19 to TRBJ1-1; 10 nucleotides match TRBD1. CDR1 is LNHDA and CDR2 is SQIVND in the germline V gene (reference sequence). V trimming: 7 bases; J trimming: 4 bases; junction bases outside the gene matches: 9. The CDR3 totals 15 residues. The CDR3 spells CASMGDRGFFTEAFF. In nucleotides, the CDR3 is TGTGCCAGTATGGGGGACAGGGGTTTTTTCACTGAAGCTTTCTTT.

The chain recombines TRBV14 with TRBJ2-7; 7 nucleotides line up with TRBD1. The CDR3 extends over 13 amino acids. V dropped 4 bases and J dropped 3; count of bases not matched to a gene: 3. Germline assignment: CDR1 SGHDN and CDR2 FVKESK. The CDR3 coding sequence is TGTGCCAGCAGCCCTTGGACAGGCTACGAGCAGTACTTC. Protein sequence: CASSPWTGYEQYF.

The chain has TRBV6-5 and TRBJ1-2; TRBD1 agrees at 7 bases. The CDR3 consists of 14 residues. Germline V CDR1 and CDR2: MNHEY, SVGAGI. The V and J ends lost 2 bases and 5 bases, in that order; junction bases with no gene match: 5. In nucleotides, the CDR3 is TGTGCCAGCAGTTACGGTCCAGGGGGGTATGGCTACACCTTC. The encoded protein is CASSYGPGGYGYTF.

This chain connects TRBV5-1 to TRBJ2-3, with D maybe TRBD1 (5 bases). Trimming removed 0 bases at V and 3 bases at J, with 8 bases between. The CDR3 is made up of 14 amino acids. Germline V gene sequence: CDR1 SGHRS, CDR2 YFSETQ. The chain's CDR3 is CASSLGQWTDTQYF. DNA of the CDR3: TGCGCCAGCAGCTTGGGACAGTGGACAGATACGCAGTATTTT.

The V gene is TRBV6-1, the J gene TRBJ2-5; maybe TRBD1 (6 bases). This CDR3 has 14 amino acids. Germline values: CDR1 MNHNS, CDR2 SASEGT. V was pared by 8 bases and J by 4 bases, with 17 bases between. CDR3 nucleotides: TGTGCCAGCGGATTCACAGGGTCGGGAGAGACCCAGTACTTC. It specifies CASGFTGSGETQYF.

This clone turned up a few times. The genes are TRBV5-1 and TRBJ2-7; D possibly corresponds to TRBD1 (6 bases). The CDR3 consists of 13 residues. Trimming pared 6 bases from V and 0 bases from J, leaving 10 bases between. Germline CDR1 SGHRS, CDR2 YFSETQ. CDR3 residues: CASTGVSSYEQYF. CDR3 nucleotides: TGCGCCAGCACAGGGGTTAGCTCCTACGAGCAGTACTTC.

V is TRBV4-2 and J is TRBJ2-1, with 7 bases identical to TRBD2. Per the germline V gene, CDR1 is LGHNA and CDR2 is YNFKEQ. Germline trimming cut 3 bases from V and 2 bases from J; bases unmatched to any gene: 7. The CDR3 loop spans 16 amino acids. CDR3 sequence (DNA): TGTGCCAGCAGCCAGCGGGGGACTGTTACCTACAATGAGCAGTTCTTC. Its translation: CASSQRGTVTYNEQFF.

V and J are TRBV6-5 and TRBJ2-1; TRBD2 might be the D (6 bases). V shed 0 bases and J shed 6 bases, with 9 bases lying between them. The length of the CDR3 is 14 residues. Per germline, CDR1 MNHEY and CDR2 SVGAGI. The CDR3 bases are TGTGCCAGCAGTTACTCCTCCGGGAGCAATGAGCAGTTCTTC. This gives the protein CASSYSSGSNEQFF.

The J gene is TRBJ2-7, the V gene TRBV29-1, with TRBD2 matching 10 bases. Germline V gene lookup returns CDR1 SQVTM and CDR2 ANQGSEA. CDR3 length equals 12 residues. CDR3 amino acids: CSSTSGNHEQYF. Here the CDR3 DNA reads TGCAGTAGTACTAGCGGGAACCACGAGCAGTACTTC.

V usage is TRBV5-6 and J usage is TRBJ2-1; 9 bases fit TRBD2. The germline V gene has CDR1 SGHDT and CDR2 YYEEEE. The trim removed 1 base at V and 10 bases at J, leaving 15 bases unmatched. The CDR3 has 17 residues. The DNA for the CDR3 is TGTGCCAGCAGCTTGTCTTGGGGTACTGCGGGAGGGCAAGAGCAGTTCTTC. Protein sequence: CASSLSWGTAGGQEQFF.

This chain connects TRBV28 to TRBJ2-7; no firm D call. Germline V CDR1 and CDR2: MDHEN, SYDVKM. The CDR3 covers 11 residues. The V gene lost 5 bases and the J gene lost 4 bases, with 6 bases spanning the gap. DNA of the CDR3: TGTGCCAGCAGTGCCCAGTACGAGCAGTACTTC. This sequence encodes CASSAQYEQYF. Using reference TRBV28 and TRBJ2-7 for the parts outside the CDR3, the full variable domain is DVKVTQSSRYLVKRTGEKVFLECVQDMDHENMFWYRQDPGLGLRLIYFSYDVKMKEKGDIPEGYSVSREKKERFSLILESASTNQTSMYLCASSAQYEQYFGPGTRLTVT.

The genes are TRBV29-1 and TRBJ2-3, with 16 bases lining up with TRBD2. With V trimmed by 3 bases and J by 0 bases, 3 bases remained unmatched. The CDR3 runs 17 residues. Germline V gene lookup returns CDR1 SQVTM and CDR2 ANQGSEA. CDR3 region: CSVDRGLAGGSTDTQYF. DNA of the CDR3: TGCAGCGTTGACAGGGGACTAGCGGGGGGGAGCACAGATACGCAGTATTTT.

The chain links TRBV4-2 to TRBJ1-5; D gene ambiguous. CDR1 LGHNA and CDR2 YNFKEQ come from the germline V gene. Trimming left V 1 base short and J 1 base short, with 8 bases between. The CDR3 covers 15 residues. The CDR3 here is CASSQAVESNQPQHF. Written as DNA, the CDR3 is TGTGCCAGCAGCCAAGCGGTGGAGAGCAATCAGCCCCAGCATTTT.

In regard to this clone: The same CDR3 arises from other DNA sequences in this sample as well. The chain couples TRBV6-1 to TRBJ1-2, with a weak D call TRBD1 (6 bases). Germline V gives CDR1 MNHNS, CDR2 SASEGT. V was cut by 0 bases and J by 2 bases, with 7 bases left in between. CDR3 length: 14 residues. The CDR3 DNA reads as TGTGCCAGCAGTGAAGCCACAGGGAACTATGGCTACACCTTC. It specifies CASSEATGNYGYTF.

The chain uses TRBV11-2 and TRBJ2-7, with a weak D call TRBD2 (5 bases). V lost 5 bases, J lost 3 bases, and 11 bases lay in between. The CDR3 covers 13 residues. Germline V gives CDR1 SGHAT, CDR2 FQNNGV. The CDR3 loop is CASSLGVGYEQYF. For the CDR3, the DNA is TGTGCCAGCAGCCTGGGAGTCGGCTACGAGCAGTACTTC. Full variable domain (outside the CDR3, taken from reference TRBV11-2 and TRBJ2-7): EAGVAQSPRYKIIEKRQSVAFWCNPISGHATLYWYQQILGQGPKLLIQFQNNGVVDDSQLPKDRFSAERLKGVDSTLKIQPAKLEDSAVYLCASSLGVGYEQYFGPGTRLTVT.

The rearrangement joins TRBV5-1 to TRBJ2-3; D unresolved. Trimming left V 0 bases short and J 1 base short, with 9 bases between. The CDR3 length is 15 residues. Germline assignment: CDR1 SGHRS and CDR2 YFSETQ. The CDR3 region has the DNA TGCGCCAGCAGCTTGGGACACGAACGCACAGATACGCAGTATTTT. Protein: CASSLGHERTDTQYF.

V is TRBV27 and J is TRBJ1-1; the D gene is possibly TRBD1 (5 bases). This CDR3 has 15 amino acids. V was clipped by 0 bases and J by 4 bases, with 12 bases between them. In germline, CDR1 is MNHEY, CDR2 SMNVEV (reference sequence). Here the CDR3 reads CASSLSGSGGTEAFF. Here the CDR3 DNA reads TGTGCCAGCAGTTTATCGGGGTCGGGGGGCACTGAAGCTTTCTTT.

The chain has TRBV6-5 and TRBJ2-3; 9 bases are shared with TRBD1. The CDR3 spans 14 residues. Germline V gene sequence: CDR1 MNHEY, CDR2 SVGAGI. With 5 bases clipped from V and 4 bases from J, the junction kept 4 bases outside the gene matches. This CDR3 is CASSKGTGPDTQYF. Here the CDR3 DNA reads TGTGCCAGCAGTAAAGGGACAGGGCCAGATACGCAGTATTTT.

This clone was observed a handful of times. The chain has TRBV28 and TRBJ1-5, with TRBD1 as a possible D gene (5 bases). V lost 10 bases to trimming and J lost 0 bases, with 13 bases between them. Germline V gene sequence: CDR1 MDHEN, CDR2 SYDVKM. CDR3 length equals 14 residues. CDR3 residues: CAISDGHSNQPQHF. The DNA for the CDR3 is TGTGCCATCTCGGACGGACATAGCAATCAGCCCCAGCATTTT. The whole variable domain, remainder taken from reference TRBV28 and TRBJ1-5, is DVKVTQSSRYLVKRTGEKVFLECVQDMDHENMFWYRQDPGLGLRLIYFSYDVKMKEKGDIPEGYSVSREKKERFSLILESASTNQTSMYLCAISDGHSNQPQHFGDGTRLSIL.

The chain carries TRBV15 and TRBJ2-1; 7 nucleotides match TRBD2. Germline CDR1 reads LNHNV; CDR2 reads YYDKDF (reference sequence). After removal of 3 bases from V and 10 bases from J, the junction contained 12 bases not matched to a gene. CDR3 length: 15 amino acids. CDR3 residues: CATSSQAGTAEEQFF. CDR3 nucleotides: TGTGCCACCAGCAGTCAAGCGGGGACGGCAGAGGAGCAGTTCTTC. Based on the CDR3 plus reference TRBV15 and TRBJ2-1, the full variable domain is DAMVIQNPRYQVTQFGKPVTLSCSQTLNHNVMYWYQQKSSQAPKLLFHYYDKDFNNEADTPDNFQSRRPNTSFCFLDIRSPGLGDTAMYLCATSSQAGTAEEQFFGPGTRLTVL.

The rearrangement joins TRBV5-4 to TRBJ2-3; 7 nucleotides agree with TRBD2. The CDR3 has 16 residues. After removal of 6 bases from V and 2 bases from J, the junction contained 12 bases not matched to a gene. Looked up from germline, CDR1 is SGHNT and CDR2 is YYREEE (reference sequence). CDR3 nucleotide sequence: TGTGCCAGCACCCAGTATGCGGGAGACTACACAGATACGCAGTATTTT. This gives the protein CASTQYAGDYTDTQYF.

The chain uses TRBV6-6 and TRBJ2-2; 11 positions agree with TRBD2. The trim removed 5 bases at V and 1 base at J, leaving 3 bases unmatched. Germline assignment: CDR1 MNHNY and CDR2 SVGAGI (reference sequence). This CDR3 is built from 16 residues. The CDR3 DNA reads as TGTGCCAGCAGTCACACTAGCGGGGGGAACACCGGGGAGCTGTTTTTT. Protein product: CASSHTSGGNTGELFF.

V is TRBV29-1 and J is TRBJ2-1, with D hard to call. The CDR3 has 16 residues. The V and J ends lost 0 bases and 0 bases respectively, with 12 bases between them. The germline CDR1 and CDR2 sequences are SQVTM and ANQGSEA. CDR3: CSVEDHWLSSYNEQFF. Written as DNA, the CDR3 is TGCAGCGTTGAAGACCACTGGTTGAGCTCCTACAATGAGCAGTTCTTC.

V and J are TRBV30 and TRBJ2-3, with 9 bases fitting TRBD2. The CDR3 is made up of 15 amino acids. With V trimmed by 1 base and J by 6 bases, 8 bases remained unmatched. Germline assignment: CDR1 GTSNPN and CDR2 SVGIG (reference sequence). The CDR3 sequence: CAWSGLAGVSDTQYF. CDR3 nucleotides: TGTGCCTGGAGTGGGTTAGCGGGAGTAAGTGATACGCAGTATTTT.

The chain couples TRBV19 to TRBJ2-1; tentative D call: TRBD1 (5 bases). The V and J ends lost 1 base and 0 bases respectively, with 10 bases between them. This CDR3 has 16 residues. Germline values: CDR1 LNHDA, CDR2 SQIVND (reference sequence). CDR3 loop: CASSIGDRISYNEQFF. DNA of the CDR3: TGTGCCAGTAGTATAGGAGACAGAATCTCCTACAATGAGCAGTTCTTC.

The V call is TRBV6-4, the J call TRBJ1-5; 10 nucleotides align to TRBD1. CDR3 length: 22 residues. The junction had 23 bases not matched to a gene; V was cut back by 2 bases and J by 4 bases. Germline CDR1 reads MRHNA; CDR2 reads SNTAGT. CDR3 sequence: CASSDRDRGPRRTWIENQPQHF. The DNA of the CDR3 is TGTGCCAGCAGTGACCGGGACAGGGGACCGAGACGTACCTGGATCGAAAATCAGCCCCAGCATTTT.

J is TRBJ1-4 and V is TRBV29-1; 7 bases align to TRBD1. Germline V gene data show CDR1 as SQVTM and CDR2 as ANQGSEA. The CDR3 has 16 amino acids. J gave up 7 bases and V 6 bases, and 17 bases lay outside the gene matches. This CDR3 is CSVSDRVTNSVEKLFF. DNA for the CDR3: TGCAGCGTCTCTGACAGGGTAACAAACTCCGTTGAAAAACTGTTTTTT. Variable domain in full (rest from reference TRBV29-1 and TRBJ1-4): SAVISQKPSRDICQRGTSLTIQCQVDSQVTMMFWYRQQPGQSLTLIATANQGSEATYESGFVIDKFPISRPNLTFSTLTVSNMSPEDSSIYLCSVSDRVTNSVEKLFFGSGTQLSVL.